This T cell receptor (beta chain) is from a study of regulatory T cells in long-lasting Graves disease. This clonotype occurred many times. iRepertoire HTBI primers and Arm-PCR of CDR3 regions built TCR beta libraries. TCRdb independently ran MiXCR on the multiplex PCR reads; one entry per CDR3 protein. The sample consists of around 360,000 distinct CDR3 sequences, about 17% of them appearing once. The time point denotes: newly diagnosed GD, antithyroid drugs for less than 3 months. PBMC-derived RNA was used for the TCR library. These data were likewise used in another study, on T cells in Graves' hyperthyroidism and ophthalmopathy. That source notes: HTBI primers drove first-round RT-PCR of the TCR CDR3.

This TCR was sampled from a woman aged 18-30 years with Graves disease. The material sequenced was peripheral blood mononuclear cells (PBMCs), taken at new diagnosis, from a patient treated with antithyroid drugs.

The CDR3 nucleotides are TGTGCCTGGGCGAGGGGGCACACTGAAGCTTTCTTT. Its translation is CAWARGHTEAFF. The V call is TRBV30, the J call TRBJ1-1, with 7 nucleotides matching TRBD1. The CDR3 is 12 residues long. Trimming removed 5 bases from V and 3 bases from J; junction bases left unmatched: 3. Germline V gives CDR1 GTSNPN, CDR2 SVGIG (reference sequence).